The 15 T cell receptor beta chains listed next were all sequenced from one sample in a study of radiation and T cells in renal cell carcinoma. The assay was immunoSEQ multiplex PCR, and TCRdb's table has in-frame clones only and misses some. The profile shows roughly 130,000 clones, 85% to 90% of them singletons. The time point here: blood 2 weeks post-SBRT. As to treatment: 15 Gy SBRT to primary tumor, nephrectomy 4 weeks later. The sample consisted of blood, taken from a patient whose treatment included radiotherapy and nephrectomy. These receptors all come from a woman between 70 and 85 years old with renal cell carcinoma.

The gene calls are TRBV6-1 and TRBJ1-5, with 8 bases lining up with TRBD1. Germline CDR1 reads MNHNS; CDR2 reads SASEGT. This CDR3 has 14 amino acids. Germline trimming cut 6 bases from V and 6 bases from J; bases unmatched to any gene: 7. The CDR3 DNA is TGTGCCAGCAGGAGGACAGGGCTCGGTCAGCCCCAGCATTTT. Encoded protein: CASRRTGLGQPQHF.

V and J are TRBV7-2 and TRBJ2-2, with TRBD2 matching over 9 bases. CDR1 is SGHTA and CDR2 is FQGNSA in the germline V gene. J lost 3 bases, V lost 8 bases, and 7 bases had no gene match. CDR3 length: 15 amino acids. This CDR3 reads CASGSGTSYTGELFF. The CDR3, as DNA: TGTGCCAGCGGATCCGGGACTAGCTACACCGGGGAGCTGTTTTTT.

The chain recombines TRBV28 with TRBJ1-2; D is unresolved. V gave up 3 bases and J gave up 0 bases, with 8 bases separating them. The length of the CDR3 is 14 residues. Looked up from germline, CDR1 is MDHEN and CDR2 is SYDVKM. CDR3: CASSFNTANYGYTF. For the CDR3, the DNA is TGTGCCAGCAGTTTTAATACAGCTAACTATGGCTACACCTTC.

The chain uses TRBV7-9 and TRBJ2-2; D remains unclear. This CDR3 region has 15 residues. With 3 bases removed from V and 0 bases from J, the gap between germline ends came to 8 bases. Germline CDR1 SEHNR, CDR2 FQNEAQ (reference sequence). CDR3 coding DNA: TGTGCCAGCAGCTTTTTCCTAACGAACACCGGGGAGCTGTTTTTT. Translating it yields CASSFFLTNTGELFF.

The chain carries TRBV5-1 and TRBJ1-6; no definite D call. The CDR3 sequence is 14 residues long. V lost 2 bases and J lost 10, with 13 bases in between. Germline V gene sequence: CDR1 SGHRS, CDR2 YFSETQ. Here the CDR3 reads CASSLGSQESPLHF. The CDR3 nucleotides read TGCGCCAGCAGCTTAGGAAGCCAGGAGTCACCCCTCCACTTT.

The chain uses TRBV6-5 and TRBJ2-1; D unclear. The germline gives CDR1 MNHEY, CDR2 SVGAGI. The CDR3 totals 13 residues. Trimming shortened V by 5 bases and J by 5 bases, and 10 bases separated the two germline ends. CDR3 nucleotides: TGTGCCAGCAGTGAAACACCTGACAATGAGCAGTTCTTC. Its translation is CASSETPDNEQFF.

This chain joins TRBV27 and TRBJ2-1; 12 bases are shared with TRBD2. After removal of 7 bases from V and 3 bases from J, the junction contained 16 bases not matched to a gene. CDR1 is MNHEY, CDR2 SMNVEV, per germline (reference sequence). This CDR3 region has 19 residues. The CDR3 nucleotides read TGTGCCAGCACGCGCATGGTGGCTAGCGGGGGGGCAGTCTACAATGAGCAGTTCTTC. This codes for CASTRMVASGGAVYNEQFF.

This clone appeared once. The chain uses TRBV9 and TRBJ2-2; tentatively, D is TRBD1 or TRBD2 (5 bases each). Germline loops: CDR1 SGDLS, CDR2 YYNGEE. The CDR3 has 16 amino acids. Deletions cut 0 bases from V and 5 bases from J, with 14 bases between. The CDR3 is CASSVAIGDVTGELFF. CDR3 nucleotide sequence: TGTGCCAGCAGCGTAGCTATAGGGGACGTGACCGGGGAGCTGTTTTTT.

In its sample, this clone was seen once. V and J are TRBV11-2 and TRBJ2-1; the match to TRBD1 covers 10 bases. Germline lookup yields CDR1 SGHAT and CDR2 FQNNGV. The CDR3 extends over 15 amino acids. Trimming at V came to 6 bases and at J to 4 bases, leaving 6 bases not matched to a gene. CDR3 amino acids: CASRPADRGYNEQFF. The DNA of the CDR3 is TGTGCCAGCAGACCTGCGGACAGGGGGTACAATGAGCAGTTCTTC.

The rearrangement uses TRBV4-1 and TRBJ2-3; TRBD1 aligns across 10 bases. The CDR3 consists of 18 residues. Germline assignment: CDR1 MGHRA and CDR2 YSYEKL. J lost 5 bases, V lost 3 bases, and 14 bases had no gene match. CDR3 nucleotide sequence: TGCGCCAGCAGCCAGTCCTTCGACAGGGGGCAAAAGAGAGATACGCAGTATTTT. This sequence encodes CASSQSFDRGQKRDTQYF.

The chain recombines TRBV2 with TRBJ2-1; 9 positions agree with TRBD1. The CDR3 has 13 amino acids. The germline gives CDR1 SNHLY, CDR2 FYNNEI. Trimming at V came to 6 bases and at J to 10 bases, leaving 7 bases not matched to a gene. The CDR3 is CASRLGTGKEQFF. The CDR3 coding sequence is TGTGCCAGCAGACTTGGGACAGGGAAAGAGCAGTTCTTC.

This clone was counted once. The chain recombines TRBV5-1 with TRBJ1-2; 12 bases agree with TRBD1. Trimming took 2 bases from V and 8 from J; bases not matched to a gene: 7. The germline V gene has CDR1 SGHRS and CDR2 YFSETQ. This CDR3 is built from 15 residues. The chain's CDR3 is CASSFEGQGARGYTF. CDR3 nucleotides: TGCGCCAGCAGCTTCGAGGGACAGGGGGCGCGGGGCTACACCTTC.

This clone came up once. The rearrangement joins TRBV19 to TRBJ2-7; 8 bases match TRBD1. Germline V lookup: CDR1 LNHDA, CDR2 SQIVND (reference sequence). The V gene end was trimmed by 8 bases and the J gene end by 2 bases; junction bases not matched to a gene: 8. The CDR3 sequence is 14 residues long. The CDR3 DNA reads TGTGCCAGTGGTTTAACGGACAGGGCCTACGAGCAGTACTTC. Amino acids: CASGLTDRAYEQYF.

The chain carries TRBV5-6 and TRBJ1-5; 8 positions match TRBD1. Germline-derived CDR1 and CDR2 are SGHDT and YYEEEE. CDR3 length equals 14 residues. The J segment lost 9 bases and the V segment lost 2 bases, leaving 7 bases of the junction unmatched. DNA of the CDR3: TGTGCCAGCAGCTTTAGGACAGGGAGGCGGCCCCAGCATTTT. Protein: CASSFRTGRRPQHF.

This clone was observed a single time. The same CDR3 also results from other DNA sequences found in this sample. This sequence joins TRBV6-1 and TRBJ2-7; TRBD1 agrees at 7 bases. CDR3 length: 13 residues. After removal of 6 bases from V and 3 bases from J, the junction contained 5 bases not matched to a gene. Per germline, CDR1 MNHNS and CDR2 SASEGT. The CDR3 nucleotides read TGTGCCAGCAGAACGACAGGGTACTACGAGCAGTACTTC. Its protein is CASRTTGYYEQYF.